The 32 T cell receptor beta chains given below trace back to one sample, sequenced in a study of cytomegalovirus exposure and HLA in healthy donors. The table came from immunoSEQ multiplex PCR; TCRdb's copy has only in-frame clones and leaves some out. The data show more than 100,000 clones, 85% to 90% seen once. Sample: PBMCs. The receptors derive from a woman aged 18-35 years in good health and CMV-seropositive.

The chain uses TRBV9 and TRBJ2-3; the match to TRBD2 covers 14 bases. This CDR3 has 20 amino acids. V lost 4 bases, J lost 0 bases, and 13 bases stayed unmatched. Germline CDR1 reads SGDLS; CDR2 reads YYNGEE. CDR3 DNA sequence: TGTGCCAGCAGCTCCCCCTTGACTAGCGGGGGGGACGGTAGCACAGATACGCAGTATTTT. Its protein is CASSSPLTSGGDGSTDTQYF.

This clone appeared a single time. The junction departs from germline at one end; a sequencing error may be responsible. The chain carries TRBV10-3 and TRBJ2-7; 10 nucleotides align to TRBD2. Germline assignment: CDR1 ENHRY and CDR2 SYGVKD. CDR3 length equals 12 residues. CDR3 loop: CAISKLAGPVFF. CDR3 DNA sequence: TGTGCCATCAGCAAACTAGCGGGGCCGGTTTTCTTC.

V gene TRBV27 combines with J gene TRBJ1-5; D is perhaps TRBD1 (5 bases). The V gene's germline CDR1 is MNHEY and CDR2 SMNVEV (reference sequence). Trimming left V 3 bases short and J 5 bases short, with 8 bases between. The CDR3 spans 13 residues. In DNA form, the CDR3 reads TGTGCCAGCAGTTTGGAGGGGTATCAGCCCCAGCATTTT. It is translated as CASSLEGYQPQHF.

The chain carries TRBV25-1 and TRBJ2-7; TRBD2 agrees at 8 bases. J was trimmed by 4 bases and V by 6 bases; bases with no gene match: 8. The length of the CDR3 is 14 residues. Germline CDR1 reads MGHDK; CDR2 reads SYGVNS. The chain's CDR3 is CASRSTSAIYEQYF. CDR3 in DNA: TGTGCCAGCAGGTCGACTAGCGCGATTTACGAGCAGTACTTC.

The chain combines TRBV27 with TRBJ2-3; 7 bases align to TRBD1. V shed 6 bases and J 3 bases; nucleotides not matched to a gene: 9. Germline loops: CDR1 MNHEY, CDR2 SMNVEV (reference sequence). The CDR3 extends over 15 amino acids. The CDR3 DNA follows: TGTGCCAGCAGAATAACAGGGGTTCGGACAGATACGCAGTATTTT. This gives the protein CASRITGVRTDTQYF.

In this sample, this clone turned up once. The chain recombines TRBV14 with TRBJ2-1, with 7 bases identical to TRBD1. This CDR3 has 16 amino acids. The germline V gene encodes CDR1 SGHDN and CDR2 FVKESK. V trimming: 4 bases; J trimming: 5 bases; junction bases outside the gene matches: 11. CDR3 sequence: CASSLDLGQQNNEQFF. The CDR3, as DNA: TGTGCCAGCAGCCTTGACTTGGGACAGCAAAACAATGAGCAGTTCTTC.

The chain combines TRBV2 with TRBJ2-5, with TRBD2 matching 12 bases. CDR1 SNHLY and CDR2 FYNNEI come from the germline V gene. The CDR3 is made up of 15 amino acids. V gave up 7 bases and J gave up 4 bases; unmatched junction bases: 7. The CDR3 region has the DNA TGTGCCAGCAACTTCCTAGCGGGGGGGCGAGAGACCCAGTACTTC. Translated, it gives CASNFLAGGRETQYF. The full variable domain, rest sourced from reference TRBV2 and TRBJ2-5, is EPEVTQTPSHQVTQMGQEVILRCVPISNHLYFYWYRQILGQKVEFLVSFYNNEISEKSEIFDDQFSVERPDGSNFTLKIRSTKLEDSAMYFCASNFLAGGRETQYFGPGTRLLVL.

A single count supports this clone. V gene TRBV7-9 combines with J gene TRBJ2-1; D ambiguous. Trimming took off 2 bases at V and 1 base at J, with 3 bases between the two ends. Germline loops: CDR1 SEHNR, CDR2 FQNEAQ (reference sequence). This CDR3 comprises 13 residues. The CDR3 nucleotides read TGTGCCAGCAGCTTAATATCCTACAATGAGCAGTTCTTC. It is translated as CASSLISYNEQFF. Full variable domain (outside the CDR3, taken from reference TRBV7-9 and TRBJ2-1): DTGVSQNPRHKITKRGQNVTFRCDPISEHNRLYWYRQTLGQGPEFLTYFQNEAQLEKSRLLSDRFSAERPKGSFSTLEIQRTEQGDSAMYLCASSLISYNEQFFGPGTRLTVL.

The chain carries TRBV7-2 and TRBJ2-3; TRBD2 matches at 8 bases. The CDR3 sequence is 16 residues long. Trimming cost V 1 base and J 2 bases; bases outside gene matches: 5. CDR1 SGHTA and CDR2 FQGNSA come from the germline V gene. The CDR3 nucleotides read TGTGCCAGCAGCTTAGTTACCGGGAGGGCCACAGATACGCAGTATTTT. It yields the protein CASSLVTGRATDTQYF.

The CDR3 loop reads CASSLGGSSYEQYF. In DNA, the CDR3 is TGTGCCAGCAGTCTCGGGGGTAGCTCCTACGAGCAGTACTTC. The V call is TRBV6-5, the J call TRBJ2-7, with D perhaps TRBD2 (6 bases). CDR3 length equals 14 residues. Germline V gives CDR1 MNHEY, CDR2 SVGAGI. Trimming removed 5 bases at V and 0 bases at J, with 11 bases between.

This chain connects TRBV7-6 to TRBJ2-3; unclear D gene. Germline V gene data show CDR1 as SGHVS and CDR2 as FNYEAQ. The CDR3 consists of 17 residues. V was trimmed by 5 bases and J by 0 bases, leaving 18 bases between them. DNA of the CDR3: TGTGCCAGCAGCCGTTCCTTCGGCAGGCATAGCACAGATACGCAGTATTTT. Its translation is CASSRSFGRHSTDTQYF.

The CDR3 reads CASSQVGSGIYGYTF. CDR3 coding DNA: TGCGCCAGCAGCCAAGTTGGCAGCGGAATCTATGGCTACACCTTC. The V and J genes are TRBV4-1 and TRBJ1-2; D gene unclear. The CDR3 runs 15 residues. Germline V gene data show CDR1 as MGHRA and CDR2 as YSYEKL. The V and J ends lost 1 base and 4 bases respectively, with 13 bases between them.

This chain connects TRBV18 to TRBJ2-7, with TRBD1 identical over 8 bases. Germline values: CDR1 KGHSH, CDR2 LQKENI. Losses at the gene ends were 10 bases for V and 2 bases for J; bases not matched to a gene: 7. The CDR3 runs 13 residues. In nucleotides, the CDR3 is TGTGCCAACGCACAGGGGGGTCCCTACGAGCAGTACTTC. Its translation: CANAQGGPYEQYF.

J is TRBJ2-7 and V is TRBV7-3, with D hard to call. V was shortened by 2 bases and J by 6 bases, with 11 bases between the two germline ends. CDR1 and CDR2 (germline): SGHTA, FQGTGA. The CDR3 length is 13 residues. The CDR3 DNA is TGTGCCAGCAGCTTAGGCCCCTCTCGCGAGCAGTACTTC. It is translated as CASSLGPSREQYF.

V gene TRBV4-1 combines with J gene TRBJ2-2; tentatively, D is TRBD1 (5 bases). The CDR3 has 15 amino acids. Germline CDR1 reads MGHRA; CDR2 reads YSYEKL. V shed 3 bases and J shed 5 bases, with 13 bases lying between them. The CDR3 DNA reads TGCGCCAGCAGCCATGGCCCCAAGGGGACCGGGGAGCTGTTTTTT. It is translated as CASSHGPKGTGELFF.

This sequence joins TRBV28 and TRBJ2-7; 7 positions match TRBD1. Germline assignment: CDR1 MDHEN and CDR2 SYDVKM. The CDR3 totals 13 residues. V shed 3 bases and J 3 bases; nucleotides not matched to a gene: 2. This CDR3 is CASSLAGGYEQYF. CDR3 coding DNA: TGTGCCAGCAGTTTGGCAGGGGGCTACGAGCAGTACTTC.

J is TRBJ2-2 and V is TRBV2; a possible D gene is TRBD1 (5 bases). V was pared by 7 bases and J by 4 bases, with 16 bases between. The CDR3 has 15 amino acids. In germline, CDR1 is SNHLY, CDR2 FYNNEI. CDR3 sequence: CASTSKGPSTGELFF. The CDR3 DNA is TGTGCCAGCACCTCTAAGGGGCCCAGCACCGGGGAGCTGTTTTTT.

The chain joins TRBV15 to TRBJ2-7; D remains ambiguous. CDR1 and CDR2 from the germline V gene are LNHNV and YYDKDF (reference sequence). The CDR3 length is 13 residues. The V gene lost 0 bases and the J gene lost 0 bases, with 3 bases spanning the gap. The chain's CDR3 is CATSRDSSYEQYF. CDR3 coding DNA: TGTGCCACCAGCAGAGACAGCTCCTACGAGCAGTACTTC.

This clone was detected only a few times. The chain uses TRBV11-2 and TRBJ2-2; no firm D call. The germline V and J ends were trimmed by 1 base and 4 bases, with 7 bases remaining between them. CDR1 is SGHAT, CDR2 FQNNGV, per germline. This CDR3 has 14 amino acids. CDR3 loop: CASSLVPGTGELFF. The CDR3 nucleotides read TGTGCCAGCAGCTTAGTACCAGGCACCGGGGAGCTGTTTTTT.

The rearrangement joins TRBV25-1 to TRBJ2-1, with TRBD2 matching 11 bases. V trimming: 2 bases; J trimming: 12 bases; junction bases outside the gene matches: 6. Germline lookup yields CDR1 MGHDK and CDR2 SYGVNS. The CDR3 has 14 amino acids. The CDR3 DNA sequence: TGTGCCAGCAGTGAAGCTAGCGGGAGGAGGGGGCAGTTCTTC. This encodes CASSEASGRRGQFF.

The chain joins TRBV30 to TRBJ1-1; no clear D gene. From germline, CDR1 is GTSNPN and CDR2 SVGIG (reference sequence). V was shortened by 0 bases and J by 3 bases, with 8 bases between the two germline ends. The CDR3 has 13 residues. The CDR3 DNA reads as TGTGCCTGGAGTGTAAGCGGCTACACTGAAGCTTTCTTT. Its translation is CAWSVSGYTEAFF. Using reference TRBV30 and TRBJ1-1 for the parts outside the CDR3, the full variable domain is SQTIHQWPATLVQPVGSPLSLECTVEGTSNPNLYWYRQAAGRGLQLLFYSVGIGQISSEVPQNLSASRPQDRQFILSSKKLLLSDSGFYLCAWSVSGYTEAFFGQGTRLTVV.

The V gene is TRBV11-3, the J gene TRBJ2-7; 8 bases align to TRBD1. Germline V gene data show CDR1 as SGHNT and CDR2 as YENEEA. V dropped 5 bases and J dropped 2; count of bases not matched to a gene: 11. This CDR3 has 16 residues. The CDR3 loop reads CASSPLDRGGTYEQYF. The DNA for the CDR3 is TGTGCCAGCAGCCCCCTAGACAGGGGAGGAACCTACGAGCAGTACTTC.

About this clone itself: This sample includes further DNA sequences coding for the same CDR3. In DNA, the CDR3 is TGTGCCAGTAGCACGAGCCCGGGAAGGGCTTTCTTT. Protein product: CASSTSPGRAFF. The rearrangement joins TRBV13 to TRBJ1-1; D gene unclear. The CDR3 length is 12 residues. CDR1 PRHDT and CDR2 FYEKMQ come from the germline V gene (reference sequence). With 9 bases removed from V and 11 bases from J, the gap between germline ends came to 19 bases. Drawing the rest from reference TRBV13 and TRBJ1-1, the complete variable domain is AAGVIQSPRHLIKEKRETATLKCYPIPRHDTVYWYQQGPGQDPQFLISFYEKMQSDKGSIPDRFSAQQFSDYHSELNMSSLELGDSALYFCASSTSPGRAFFGQGTRLTVV.

The rearrangement joins TRBV9 to TRBJ1-2; D is unclear. CDR1 and CDR2 (germline): SGDLS, YYNGEE. CDR3 length equals 15 residues. The V end was cut by 0 bases, the J end by 4 bases, with 13 bases between. The CDR3, as DNA: TGTGCCAGCAGCGTAGGGGGAGCCACCTTCTATGGCTACACCTTC. Protein: CASSVGGATFYGYTF.

A single count supports this clone. The chain is built from TRBV30 and TRBJ1-5; 9 nucleotides align to TRBD1. This CDR3 comprises 14 residues. J gave up 6 bases and V 4 bases, and 7 bases lay outside the gene matches. The germline CDR1 and CDR2 sequences are GTSNPN and SVGIG (reference sequence). The CDR3 region is CAWTRTGAGQPQHF. DNA for the CDR3: TGTGCCTGGACCAGGACAGGGGCAGGTCAGCCCCAGCATTTT. The variable domain in full, completed from reference TRBV30 and TRBJ1-5, reads SQTIHQWPATLVQPVGSPLSLECTVEGTSNPNLYWYRQAAGRGLQLLFYSVGIGQISSEVPQNLSASRPQDRQFILSSKKLLLSDSGFYLCAWTRTGAGQPQHFGDGTRLSIL.

The chain recombines TRBV30 with TRBJ1-6; no clear D gene. Germline CDR1 and CDR2: GTSNPN and SVGIG (reference sequence). This CDR3 has 12 amino acids. V lost 2 bases to trimming and J lost 7 bases, with 6 bases between them. DNA for the CDR3: TGTGCCTGGAGTCCACGGAATTCACCCCTCCACTTT. This encodes CAWSPRNSPLHF.

This chain joins TRBV21-1 and TRBJ1-3; the D call of TRBD1 is as the table states it, not checked on the DNA. TRBV21-1 is annotated as a pseudogene. CDR3 length equals 16 residues. CDR3 sequence reads: CASPKRQGHRGNTIYF. CDR3 coding DNA: TGTGCCAGCCCCAAACGGCAGGGTCATCGGGGAAACACCATATATTTT.

The CDR3 reads CASSMRIGTGLSYEQYF. CDR3 DNA sequence: TGTGCCAGTAGTATGAGAATCGGGACAGGGCTTTCCTACGAGCAGTACTTC. J is TRBJ2-7 and V is TRBV19, with 9 bases fitting TRBD1. The CDR3 has 17 amino acids. After removal of 3 bases from V and 1 base from J, the junction contained 10 bases not matched to a gene. Germline V gene sequence: CDR1 LNHDA, CDR2 SQIVND (reference sequence).

The table lists this clone with a count of one. The CDR3 reads CAWSVEPLDRLQYF. CDR3 DNA: TGTGCCTGGAGTGTAGAACCTTTAGACAGACTTCAGTACTTC. This chain joins TRBV30 and TRBJ2-4; D is perhaps TRBD1 (5 bases). The CDR3 covers 14 residues. Trimming shortened V by 0 bases and J by 11 bases, and 17 bases separated the two germline ends. In germline, CDR1 is GTSNPN, CDR2 SVGIG (reference sequence).

The rearrangement joins TRBV5-1 to TRBJ1-2; 8 nucleotides agree with TRBD1. Germline V CDR1 and CDR2: SGHRS, YFSETQ. The J segment lost 8 bases and the V segment lost 4 bases, leaving 10 bases of the junction unmatched. The CDR3 extends over 14 amino acids. CDR3 in amino acids: CASSEQGVARGYTF. The DNA of the CDR3 is TGCGCCAGCAGCGAACAGGGGGTGGCTCGCGGCTACACCTTC.

The J gene is TRBJ1-1, the V gene TRBV5-1, with 7 bases lining up with TRBD1. The V segment lost 3 bases and the J segment 3 bases; nucleotides outside the gene matches: 2. CDR1 and CDR2 from the germline V gene are SGHRS and YFSETQ. The CDR3 is 13 amino acids. The CDR3 nucleotides are TGCGCCAGCAGCTCAACAGGGGACACTGAAGCTTTCTTT. This encodes CASSSTGDTEAFF. Supplemented by reference TRBV5-1 and TRBJ1-1, the full variable domain reads KAGVTQTPRYLIKTRGQQVTLSCSPISGHRSVSWYQQTPGQGLQFLFEYFSETQRNKGNFPGRFSGRQFSNSRSEMNVSTLELGDSALYLCASSSTGDTEAFFGQGTRLTVV.

The chain is built from TRBV11-2 and TRBJ2-1; 10 bases agree with TRBD2. Germline V gene sequence: CDR1 SGHAT, CDR2 FQNNGV. The CDR3 has 14 residues. J was trimmed by 8 bases and V by 1 base; bases with no gene match: 2. The CDR3 nucleotides read TGTGCCAGCAGCTTAGTAGCGGGGGGCCATGAGCAGTTCTTC. Translating gives CASSLVAGGHEQFF.